This T cell receptor beta chain is from a study of molecular identifiers for immune sequencing clone quantification. CD8+CD4-CCR7+CD45RA+ cells were sorted as naive CD8 T cells. Using its own MiXCR run on the PCR reads, TCRdb lists one record per CDR3 protein. The table has 300,000 to 400,000 distinct CDR3 sequences, roughly a fifth seen once; the top ten hold more than 0.8%. Overall study findings and caveats: The study found clones above 20 RNA copies held over 99% of effector molecules and under 1% in naive cells. Identical TCR molecules sharing a barcode could underestimate highly expanded clone sizes.

This clonotype was seen a handful of times. Its cognate antigen is unknown. It may be a read error: a sequence one base away is much more abundant. Trimming took 4 bases from V and 5 from J, leaving 10 bases between them. Germline lookup yields CDR1 KGHDR and CDR2 SFDVKD. This CDR3 comprises 13 residues. This chain uses TRBV24-1 with TRBJ2-5; the D is unclear. The specimen was naive CD8+ T cells from blood, with Jurkat cell RNA spiked in. Regarding subset: FACS-sorted CD8+CD4-CCR7+CD45RA+ naive T cells. The clonotype originates from a human donor in good health. Some libraries in this study had Jurkat cell RNA spiked in. CDR3 protein: CATSEPTSETQYF. CDR3 sequence (DNA): TGTGCCACCAGTGAGCCGACGAGTGAGACCCAGTACTTC.